This is a list of T cell receptor beta chains from one sample in a study of CDR3 diversity in severe acne. TCRdb recomputed calls from the PCR reads with MiXCR, one row per CDR3 protein. The sample carries more than 85,000 distinct CDR3 sequences, more than 45% recorded once. The sequencing sample was made of blood. Receptors originate from a male donor with acne. The CDR3 runs from the conserved cysteine through the conserved F or W. A D gene is named only where the DNA matches it firmly. Some rows mark clone size as missing; the rest say once, few, many or name a class of expanded clone.

D: TRBD1
J: TRBJ1-5
V: TRBV12-3/TRBV12-4
size: many
CDR3: CASSPDRDDQPQHF
DNA: TGTGCCAGCAGTCCGGACAGGGACGATCAGCCCCAGCATTTT

D: NA
J: TRBJ2-5
V: TRBV2
size: NA
CDR3: CASRGWLQETQYF
DNA: TGTGCCAGCCGAGGGTGGTTACAAGAGACCCAGTACTTC

D: NA
J: TRBJ2-3
V: TRBV7-2
size: NA
CDR3: CASSLETGSTDTQYF
DNA: TGTGCCAGCAGCTTAGAGACGGGTAGCACAGATACGCAGTATTTT

D: NA
J: TRBJ2-3
V: TRBV15
size: NA
CDR3: CATSRDPPSSTDTQYF
DNA: TGTGCCACCAGCAGAGATCCCCCTAGTAGCACAGATACGCAGTATTTT

D: TRBD2
J: TRBJ2-3
V: TRBV20-1
size: many
CDR3: CSARLAAGADTQYF
DNA: TGCAGTGCCAGACTAGCTGCTGGAGCAGATACGCAGTATTTT

D: NA
J: TRBJ1-1
V: TRBV5-6
size: NA
CDR3: CASSLAGRVTEAFF
DNA: TGCGCCAGCAGCTTGGCCGGCCGAGTCACTGAAGCTTTCTTT

D: NA
J: TRBJ2-5
V: TRBV15
size: NA
CDR3: CATTSRGETQYF
DNA: TGTGCCACCACGTCCAGGGGCGAGACCCAGTACTTC

D: TRBD1
J: TRBJ1-1
V: TRBV4-1
size: NA
CDR3: CASSPGTGTSEAFF
DNA: TGCGCCAGCAGCCCCGGGACAGGGACATCTGAAGCTTTCTTT

D: TRBD2
J: TRBJ2-3
V: TRBV4-2
size: NA
CDR3: CASSLPPLGLAEPSTDTQYF
DNA: TGTGCCAGCAGCCTCCCCCCCCTCGGACTAGCGGAACCTAGCACAGATACGCAGTATTTT

D: NA
J: TRBJ2-2
V: TRBV9
size: few
CDR3: CASSPFTTANTGELFF
DNA: TGTGCCAGCAGCCCCTTTACGACAGCGAACACCGGGGAGCTGTTTTTT

D: NA
J: TRBJ2-5
V: TRBV7-9
size: few
CDR3: CASSLAGIQETQYF
DNA: TGTGCCAGCAGCTTAGCCGGAATACAAGAGACCCAGTACTTC

D: NA
J: TRBJ2-5
V: TRBV20-1
size: many
CDR3: CSASRTIKETQYF
DNA: TGCAGTGCTAGTCGGACTATCAAAGAGACCCAGTACTTC

D: TRBD2
J: TRBJ2-1
V: TRBV5-1
size: NA
CDR3: CASSLIPGLADYNERFF
DNA: TGCGCCAGCAGCTTGATTCCGGGACTAGCCGATTACAATGAGCGGTTCTTC

D: NA
J: TRBJ1-3
V: TRBV9
size: many
CDR3: CASSVGGGHTIYF
DNA: TGTGCCAGCAGCGTTGGGGGGGGACACACCATATATTTT

D: TRBD2
J: TRBJ2-3
V: TRBV3-1
size: once
CDR3: CASSQAGVSDTQYF
DNA: TGTGCCAGCAGCCAGGCGGGGGTATCAGATACGCAGTATTTT

D: TRBD1
J: TRBJ2-3
V: TRBV11-2
size: once
CDR3: CASSIRGGGTGEADTQYF
DNA: TGTGCCAGCAGCATACGTGGTGGCGGGACAGGGGAGGCAGATACGCAGTATTTT

D: TRBD2
J: TRBJ2-1
V: TRBV7-2
size: NA
CDR3: CASSSRTSGKNNEQFF
DNA: TGTGCCAGCAGCTCTCGGACTAGCGGGAAGAACAATGAGCAGTTCTTC

D: TRBD2
J: TRBJ2-1
V: TRBV9
size: NA
CDR3: CASSDPPLGGGGGNEQFF
DNA: TGTGCCAGCAGCGACCCCCCCCTCGGGGGGGGGGGGGGTAATGAGCAGTTCTTC

D: TRBD2
J: TRBJ2-1
V: TRBV4-3
size: few
CDR3: CASSRLAGGPEYNEQFF
DNA: TGCGCCAGCAGCCGGCTAGCGGGAGGGCCAGAGTACAATGAGCAGTTCTTC

D: NA
J: TRBJ1-1
V: TRBV2
size: few
CDR3: CASPGTGTEAFF
DNA: TGTGCCAGCCCAGGGACGGGCACTGAAGCTTTCTTT

D: TRBD1
J: TRBJ1-2
V: TRBV7-9
size: NA
CDR3: CASSRTGLGYTF
DNA: TGTGCCAGCAGCCGGACAGGGTTAGGCTACACCTTC

D: TRBD2
J: TRBJ2-3
V: TRBV2
size: NA
CDR3: CASSESGRGADTQYF
DNA: TGTGCCAGCAGTGAGAGCGGGAGGGGGGCAGATACGCAGTATTTT

D: NA
J: TRBJ2-2
V: TRBV7-9
size: NA
CDR3: CASSSGQHTGELFF
DNA: TGTGCCAGCAGCTCAGGACAGCACACCGGGGAGCTGTTTTTT